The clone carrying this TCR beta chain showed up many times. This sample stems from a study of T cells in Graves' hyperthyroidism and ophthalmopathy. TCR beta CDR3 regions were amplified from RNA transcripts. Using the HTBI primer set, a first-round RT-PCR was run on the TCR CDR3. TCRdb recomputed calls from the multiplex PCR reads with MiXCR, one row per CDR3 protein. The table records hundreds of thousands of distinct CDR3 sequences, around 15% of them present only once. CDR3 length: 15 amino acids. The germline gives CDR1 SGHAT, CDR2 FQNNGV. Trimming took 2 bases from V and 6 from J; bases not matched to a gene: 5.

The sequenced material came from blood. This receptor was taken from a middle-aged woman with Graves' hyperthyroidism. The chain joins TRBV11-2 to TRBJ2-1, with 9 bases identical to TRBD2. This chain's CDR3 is CASSLLLAGFNEQFF. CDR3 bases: TGTGCCAGCAGCTTACTCCTAGCGGGATTCAATGAGCAGTTCTTC.